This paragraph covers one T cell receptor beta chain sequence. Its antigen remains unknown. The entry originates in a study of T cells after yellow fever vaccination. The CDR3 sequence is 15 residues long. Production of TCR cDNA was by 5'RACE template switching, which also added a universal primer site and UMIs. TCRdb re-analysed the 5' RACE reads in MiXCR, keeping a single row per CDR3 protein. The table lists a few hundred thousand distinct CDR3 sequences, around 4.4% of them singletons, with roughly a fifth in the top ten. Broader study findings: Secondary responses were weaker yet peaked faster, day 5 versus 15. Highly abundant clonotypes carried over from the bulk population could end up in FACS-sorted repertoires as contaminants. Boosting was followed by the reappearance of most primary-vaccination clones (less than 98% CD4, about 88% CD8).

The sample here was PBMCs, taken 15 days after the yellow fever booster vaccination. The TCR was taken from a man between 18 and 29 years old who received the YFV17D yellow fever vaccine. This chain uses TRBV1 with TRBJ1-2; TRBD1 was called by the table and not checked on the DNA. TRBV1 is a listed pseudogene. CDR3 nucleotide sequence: TGCACCAGCAGCCATATGACAGGGGCTAACTATGGCTACACCTTC. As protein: CTSSHMTGANYGYTF.